This passage covers 6 T cell receptor beta chains from one sample sequenced in a study of blood T cell repertoires in COVID-19. Assay used: immunoSEQ multiplex PCR; TCRdb lists only in-frame clones, some missing. The data contain about 360,000 clones, around nine tenths of them seen just once; the ten biggest clones take up around 3%. Sequenced: peripheral blood. The receptors come from a human donor in a cohort sampled during active COVID-19.

The chain couples TRBV10-3 to TRBJ2-1, with D maybe TRBD2 (6 bases). The CDR3 has 14 residues. The V and J ends lost 8 bases and 5 bases respectively, with 16 bases between them. The V gene's germline CDR1 is ENHRY and CDR2 SYGVKD. The CDR3 reads CAIGRLAEDNEQFF. Written as DNA, the CDR3 is TGTGCCATCGGAAGATTAGCGGAGGACAATGAGCAGTTCTTC.

This chain joins TRBV29-1 and TRBJ1-2; 7 bases map to TRBD1. The length of the CDR3 is 13 residues. CDR1 and CDR2 (germline): SQVTM, ANQGSEA. The V and J ends lost 4 bases and 6 bases, in that order; junction bases with no gene match: 8. DNA of the CDR3: TGCAGCGTTGCCGGGACAGAGATACATGGCTACACCTTC. Translated: CSVAGTEIHGYTF. Full variable domain (rest looked up from reference TRBV29-1 and TRBJ1-2): SAVISQKPSRDICQRGTSLTIQCQVDSQVTMMFWYRQQPGQSLTLIATANQGSEATYESGFVIDKFPISRPNLTFSTLTVSNMSPEDSSIYLCSVAGTEIHGYTFGSGTRLTVV.

The chain combines TRBV5-4 with TRBJ2-7; TRBD1 is a possible D gene (5 bases). Trimming took off 0 bases at V and 0 bases at J, with 7 bases between the two ends. Germline V gene lookup returns CDR1 SGHNT and CDR2 YYREEE (reference sequence). This CDR3 region has 14 residues. CDR3 residues: CASSLGRDSYEQYF. DNA for the CDR3: TGTGCCAGCAGCTTGGGCAGGGACTCCTACGAGCAGTACTTC.

The chain has TRBV7-9 and TRBJ2-7, with no clear D. This CDR3 is built from 15 residues. The V end was cut by 1 base, the J end by 6 bases, with 16 bases between. Per germline, CDR1 SEHNR and CDR2 FQNEAQ (reference sequence). DNA of the CDR3: TGTGCCAGCAGCTTAGGTTCTAGGATAGGCGGCGAGCAGTACTTC. It specifies CASSLGSRIGGEQYF. The whole variable domain, remainder taken from reference TRBV7-9 and TRBJ2-7, is DTGVSQNPRHKITKRGQNVTFRCDPISEHNRLYWYRQTLGQGPEFLTYFQNEAQLEKSRLLSDRFSAERPKGSFSTLEIQRTEQGDSAMYLCASSLGSRIGGEQYFGPGTRLTVT.

This chain links TRBV3-1 (or the pseudogene TRBV3-2) with TRBJ2-1; D gene uncertain. This CDR3 region has 14 residues. The V gene's germline CDR1 is LGHDT and CDR2 YNNKEL (reference sequence). Trimming removed 1 base at V and 7 bases at J, with 11 bases between. The CDR3 region has the DNA TGTGCCAGCAGCCAAGCTGCGATAGAGAATGAGCAGTTCTTC. It translates to CASSQAAIENEQFF.

The genes are TRBV2 and TRBJ2-3; D perhaps matches TRBD1 (5 bases). The CDR3 runs 15 residues. The ends were cut back, 5 bases at V and 0 bases at J, with 12 bases in the middle. Germline-derived CDR1 and CDR2 are SNHLY and FYNNEI. CDR3 coding DNA: TGTGCCAGCAGTCTAGGGGCAGCTAGCACAGATACGCAGTATTTT. Translation: CASSLGAASTDTQYF.